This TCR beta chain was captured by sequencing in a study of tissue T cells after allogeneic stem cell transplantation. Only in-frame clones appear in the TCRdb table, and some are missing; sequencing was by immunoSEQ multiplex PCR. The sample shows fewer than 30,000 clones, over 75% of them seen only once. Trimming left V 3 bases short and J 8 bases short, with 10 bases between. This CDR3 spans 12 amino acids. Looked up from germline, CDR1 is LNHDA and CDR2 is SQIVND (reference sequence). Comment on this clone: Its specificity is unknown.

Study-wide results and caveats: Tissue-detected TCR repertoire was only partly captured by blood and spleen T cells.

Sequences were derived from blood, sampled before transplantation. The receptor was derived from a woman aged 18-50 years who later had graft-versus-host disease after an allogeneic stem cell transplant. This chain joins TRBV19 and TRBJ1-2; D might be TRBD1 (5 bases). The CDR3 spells CASSIGARGYTF. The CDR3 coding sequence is TGTGCCAGTAGTATTGGGGCCCGGGGCTACACCTTC.